This T cell receptor (beta chain) derives from a study of T cells in Graves' hyperthyroidism and ophthalmopathy. Study findings and constraints: Blood also carried most thyroid clonotypes expanded above 0.001.

Amplified regions were TCR beta CDR3 sequences from RNA transcripts. In the first-round RT-PCR of the TCR CDR3, the HTBI primer set was used. MiXCR was run by TCRdb on the multiplex PCR reads, yielding one entry per CDR3 protein. Among more than 500,000 distinct CDR3 sequences listed, around 15% were seen once. In germline, CDR1 is SGHAT, CDR2 FQDESV (reference sequence). Trimming removed 5 bases at V and 2 bases at J, with 16 bases between. This CDR3 has 15 amino acids. This clonotype has ten or more counts. Its antigen remains unknown. Patients were excluded because of uncontrolled infection, other autoimmune disease, pregnancy or lactation.

The sample comprised blood. The rearrangement uses TRBV11-1 and TRBJ2-7, with TRBD2 as a possible D gene (6 bases). The receptor's source is a woman under 40 with Graves' hyperthyroidism. The CDR3 here is CASSLLTRLAYEQYF. The CDR3 coding sequence is TGTGCCAGCAGCCTATTGACTAGATTGGCCTACGAGCAGTACTTC.